A single sample is the source of the 5 T cell receptor beta chains below, sequenced in a study of T cell responses to AZD1222 COVID-19 vaccine. TCRdb's table, derived via immunoSEQ multiplex PCR, lists solely in-frame clones and lacks some. The sample lists about 130,000 clones, 80% to 90% seen once, with about 5% in the top ten. This specimen was peripheral blood, taken on day 0 of AZD1222 vaccination. The receptors stem from an adult in good health.

The chain uses TRBV4-2 and TRBJ2-5; D unclear. The CDR3 runs 14 residues. Germline V gives CDR1 LGHNA, CDR2 YNFKEQ. The V end was cut by 4 bases, the J end by 3 bases, with 12 bases between. CDR3 residues: CASSRGRQEETQYF. The CDR3, as DNA: TGTGCCAGCAGCCGCGGCCGACAAGAAGAGACCCAGTACTTC.

This rearrangement joins TRBV6-2 or TRBV6-3 to TRBJ2-7; a possible D gene is TRBD1 (6 bases). CDR3 length: 14 amino acids. Germline CDR1 and CDR2: MNHEY and SVGEGT. V lost 2 bases and J 4 bases, leaving 12 bases between the germline ends. In DNA form, the CDR3 reads TGTGCCAGCAGTTACGACAGGAGAGGTTACGAGCAGTACTTC. Encoded protein: CASSYDRRGYEQYF.

The chain is built from TRBV5-1 and TRBJ2-7; 8 bases map to TRBD2. This CDR3 comprises 17 residues. Germline CDR1 SGHRS, CDR2 YFSETQ. Trimming removed 3 bases from V and 7 bases from J; junction bases left unmatched: 18. The CDR3: CASSSGGAGALPREQYF. The CDR3 coding sequence is TGCGCCAGCAGCTCCGGGGGGGCAGGCGCACTTCCGAGAGAGCAGTACTTC.

The chain combines TRBV3-1 (or the pseudogene TRBV3-2) with TRBJ1-2, with D unresolved. The germline V gene encodes CDR1 LGHDT and CDR2 YNNKEL (reference sequence). The CDR3 consists of 14 residues. Trimming took off 3 bases at V and 2 bases at J, with 10 bases between the two ends. DNA for the CDR3: TGTGCCAGCAGCCATGACGGCCTGAACTATGGCTACACCTTC. Translated, it gives CASSHDGLNYGYTF.

The count of this clone is one. J is TRBJ1-4 and V is TRBV5-8; D is unresolved. The CDR3 spans 13 residues. Per the germline V gene, CDR1 is SGHTS and CDR2 is YDEGEE. V lost 4 bases and J lost 2, with 6 bases in between. As DNA, the CDR3 is TGTGCCAGCAGCCCGATGACTAATGAAAAACTGTTTTTT. Translating gives CASSPMTNEKLFF.